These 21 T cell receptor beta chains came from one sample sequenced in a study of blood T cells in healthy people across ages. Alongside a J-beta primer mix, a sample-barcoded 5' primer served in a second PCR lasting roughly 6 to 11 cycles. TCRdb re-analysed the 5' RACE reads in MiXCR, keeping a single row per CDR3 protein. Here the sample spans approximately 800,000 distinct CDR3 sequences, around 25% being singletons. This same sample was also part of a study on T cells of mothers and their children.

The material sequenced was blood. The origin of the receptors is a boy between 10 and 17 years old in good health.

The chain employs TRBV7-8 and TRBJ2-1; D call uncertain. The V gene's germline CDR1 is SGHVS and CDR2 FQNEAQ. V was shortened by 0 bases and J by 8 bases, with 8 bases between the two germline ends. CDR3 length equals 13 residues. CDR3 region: CASSLASTDEQFF. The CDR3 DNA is TGTGCCAGCAGCTTAGCTTCCACAGATGAGCAGTTCTTC.

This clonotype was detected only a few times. The CDR3: CASSKPGQGVGSPLHF. In DNA form, the CDR3 reads TGTGCCAGCAGCAAACCGGGACAGGGGGTTGGTTCACCCCTCCACTTT. The chain couples TRBV4-2 to TRBJ1-6; 11 bases line up with TRBD1. Looked up from germline, CDR1 is LGHNA and CDR2 is YNFKEQ. This CDR3 has 16 amino acids. V gave up 5 bases and J gave up 9 bases; unmatched junction bases: 9.

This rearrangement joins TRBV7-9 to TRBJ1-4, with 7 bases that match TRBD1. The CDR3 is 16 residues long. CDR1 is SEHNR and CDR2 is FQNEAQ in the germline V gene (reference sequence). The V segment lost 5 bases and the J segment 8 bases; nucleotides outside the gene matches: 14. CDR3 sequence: CASSRTRDREFEKLFF. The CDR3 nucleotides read TGTGCCAGCAGCCGCACCAGAGACAGGGAGTTCGAAAAACTGTTTTTT.

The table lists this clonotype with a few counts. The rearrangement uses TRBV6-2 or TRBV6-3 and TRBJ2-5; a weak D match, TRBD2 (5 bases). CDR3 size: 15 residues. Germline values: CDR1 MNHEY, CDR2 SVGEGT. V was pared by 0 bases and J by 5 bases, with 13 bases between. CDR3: CASSYSRVARETQYF. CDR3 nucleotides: TGTGCCAGCAGTTACTCGAGGGTCGCCCGGGAGACCCAGTACTTC.

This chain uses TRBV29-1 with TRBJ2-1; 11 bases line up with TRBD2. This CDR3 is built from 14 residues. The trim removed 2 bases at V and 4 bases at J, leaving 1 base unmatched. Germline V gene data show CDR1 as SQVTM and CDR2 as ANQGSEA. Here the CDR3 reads CSVERTSGYNEQFF. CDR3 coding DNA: TGCAGCGTTGAAAGGACTAGCGGGTACAATGAGCAGTTCTTC.

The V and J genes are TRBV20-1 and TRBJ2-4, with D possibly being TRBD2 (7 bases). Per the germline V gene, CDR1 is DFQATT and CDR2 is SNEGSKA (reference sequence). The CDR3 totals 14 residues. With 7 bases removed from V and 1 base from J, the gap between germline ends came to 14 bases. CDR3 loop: CSVRGGRAKNIQYF. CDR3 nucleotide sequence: TGCAGTGTTAGGGGGGGCCGGGCCAAAAACATTCAGTACTTC.

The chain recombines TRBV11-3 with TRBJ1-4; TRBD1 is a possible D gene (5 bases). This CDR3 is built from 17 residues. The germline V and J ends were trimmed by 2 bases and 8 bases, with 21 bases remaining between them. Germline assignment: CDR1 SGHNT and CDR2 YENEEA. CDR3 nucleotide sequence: TGTGCCAGCAGCTTATTTTTCGGACAACGATCGGGGGAAAAACTGTTTTTT. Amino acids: CASSLFFGQRSGEKLFF.

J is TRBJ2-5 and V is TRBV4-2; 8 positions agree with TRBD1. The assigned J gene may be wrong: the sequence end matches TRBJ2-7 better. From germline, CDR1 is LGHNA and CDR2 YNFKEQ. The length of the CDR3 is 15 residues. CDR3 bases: TGTGCCAGCAGCGCACGGACAGGGCAGACCTACGAGCAGTACTTC. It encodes CASSARTGQTYEQYF.

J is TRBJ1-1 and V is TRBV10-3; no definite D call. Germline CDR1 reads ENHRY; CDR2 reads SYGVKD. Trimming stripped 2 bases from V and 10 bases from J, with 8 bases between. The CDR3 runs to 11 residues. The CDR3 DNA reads TGTGCCATCAGTGAGGGGGATGGAGCTTTCTTT. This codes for CAISEGDGAFF.

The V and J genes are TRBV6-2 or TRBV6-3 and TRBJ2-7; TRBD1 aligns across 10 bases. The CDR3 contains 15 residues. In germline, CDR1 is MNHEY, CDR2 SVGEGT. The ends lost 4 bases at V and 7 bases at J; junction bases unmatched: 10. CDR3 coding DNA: TGTGCCAGCAGTTGGCGAAGACAGGGGGCTGAGGAGCAGTACTTC. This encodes CASSWRRQGAEEQYF.

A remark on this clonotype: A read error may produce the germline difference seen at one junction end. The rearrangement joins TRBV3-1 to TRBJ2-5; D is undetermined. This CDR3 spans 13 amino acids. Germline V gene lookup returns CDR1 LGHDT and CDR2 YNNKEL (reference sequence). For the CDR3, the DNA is TGTGCCAGCAGCCAAGATCCGGACCCTATCTGGTTCTTC. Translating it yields CASSQDPDPIWFF.

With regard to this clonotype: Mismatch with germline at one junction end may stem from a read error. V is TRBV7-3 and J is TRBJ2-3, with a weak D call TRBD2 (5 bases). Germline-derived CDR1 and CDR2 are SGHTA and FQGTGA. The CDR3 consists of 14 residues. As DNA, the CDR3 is TGTGCCAGCAACTTATCTAGCCCCCCAGATACGCAGTATTTT. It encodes CASNLSSPPDTQYF.

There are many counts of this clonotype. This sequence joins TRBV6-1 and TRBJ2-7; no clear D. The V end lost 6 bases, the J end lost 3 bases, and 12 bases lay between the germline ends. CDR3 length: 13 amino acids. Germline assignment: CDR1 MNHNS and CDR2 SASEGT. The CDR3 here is CASSLDGGYEQYF. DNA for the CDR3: TGTGCCAGCAGCCTTGACGGTGGCTACGAGCAGTACTTC.

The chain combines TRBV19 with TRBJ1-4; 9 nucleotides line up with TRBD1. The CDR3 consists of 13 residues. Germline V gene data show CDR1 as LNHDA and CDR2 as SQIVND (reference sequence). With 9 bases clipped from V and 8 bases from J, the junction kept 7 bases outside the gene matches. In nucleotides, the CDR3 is TGTGCCAGCCCGGGACAGGGAGACGAAAAACTGTTTTTT. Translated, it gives CASPGQGDEKLFF.

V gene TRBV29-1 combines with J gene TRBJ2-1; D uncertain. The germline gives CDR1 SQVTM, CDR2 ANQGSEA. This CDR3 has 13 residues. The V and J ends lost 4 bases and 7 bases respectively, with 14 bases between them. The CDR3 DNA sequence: TGCAGCGTTGTACCCTCACCCACTAATGAGCAGTTCTTC. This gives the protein CSVVPSPTNEQFF.

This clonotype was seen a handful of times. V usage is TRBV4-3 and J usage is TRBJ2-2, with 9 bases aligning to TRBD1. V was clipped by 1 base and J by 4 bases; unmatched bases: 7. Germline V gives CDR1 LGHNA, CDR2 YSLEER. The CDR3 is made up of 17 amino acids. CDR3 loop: CASSQVGQGYFTGELFF. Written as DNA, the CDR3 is TGCGCCAGCAGCCAAGTCGGACAGGGGTATTTCACCGGGGAGCTGTTTTTT.

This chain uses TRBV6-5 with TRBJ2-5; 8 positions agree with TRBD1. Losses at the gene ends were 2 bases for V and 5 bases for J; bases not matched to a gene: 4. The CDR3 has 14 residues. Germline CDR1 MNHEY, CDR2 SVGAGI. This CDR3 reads CASSYTTGAETQYF. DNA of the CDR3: TGTGCCAGCAGTTACACGACAGGGGCGGAGACCCAGTACTTC.

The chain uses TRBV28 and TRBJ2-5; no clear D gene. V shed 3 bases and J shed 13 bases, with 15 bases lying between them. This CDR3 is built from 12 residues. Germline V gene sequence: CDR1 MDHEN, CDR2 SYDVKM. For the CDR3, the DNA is TGTGCCAGCAGTTTTGGTGGGGTCGGTGGGTACTTC. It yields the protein CASSFGGVGGYF.

This CDR3 is CATSDLSPTGDTQYF. The CDR3 nucleotides read TGTGCCACCAGTGATTTAAGCCCTACAGGAGATACGCAGTATTTT. V and J are TRBV24-1 and TRBJ2-3; D possibly corresponds to TRBD1 (5 bases). CDR1 is KGHDR and CDR2 is SFDVKD in the germline V gene. V lost 1 base to trimming and J lost 5 bases, with 12 bases between them. The CDR3 spans 15 residues.

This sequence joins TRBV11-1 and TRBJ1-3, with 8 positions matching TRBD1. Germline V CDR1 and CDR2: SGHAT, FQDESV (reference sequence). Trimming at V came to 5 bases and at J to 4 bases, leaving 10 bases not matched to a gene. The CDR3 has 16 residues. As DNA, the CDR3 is TGTGCCAGCAGCCGCCAGCCCGGGACAGGAGGAAACACCATATATTTT. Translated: CASSRQPGTGGNTIYF.

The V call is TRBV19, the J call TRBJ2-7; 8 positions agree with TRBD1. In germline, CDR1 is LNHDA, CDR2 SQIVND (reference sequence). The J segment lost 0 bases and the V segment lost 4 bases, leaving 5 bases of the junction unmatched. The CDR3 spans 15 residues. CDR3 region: CASSTGQGLSYEQYF. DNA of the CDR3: TGTGCCAGTAGTACCGGACAGGGCCTCTCCTACGAGCAGTACTTC.